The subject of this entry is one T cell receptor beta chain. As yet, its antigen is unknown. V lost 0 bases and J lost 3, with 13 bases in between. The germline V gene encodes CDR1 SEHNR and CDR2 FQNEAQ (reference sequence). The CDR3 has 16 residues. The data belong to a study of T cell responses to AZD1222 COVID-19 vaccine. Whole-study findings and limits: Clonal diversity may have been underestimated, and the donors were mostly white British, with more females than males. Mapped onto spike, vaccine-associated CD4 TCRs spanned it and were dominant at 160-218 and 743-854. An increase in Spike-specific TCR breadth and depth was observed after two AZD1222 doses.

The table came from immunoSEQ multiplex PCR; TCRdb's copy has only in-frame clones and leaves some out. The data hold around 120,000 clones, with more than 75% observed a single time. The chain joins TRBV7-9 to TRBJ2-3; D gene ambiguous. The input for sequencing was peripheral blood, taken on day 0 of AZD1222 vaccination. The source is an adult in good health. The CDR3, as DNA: TGTGCCAGCAGCTTAGCCTTGGCTAGGGAAACAGATACGCAGTATTTT. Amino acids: CASSLALARETDTQYF.